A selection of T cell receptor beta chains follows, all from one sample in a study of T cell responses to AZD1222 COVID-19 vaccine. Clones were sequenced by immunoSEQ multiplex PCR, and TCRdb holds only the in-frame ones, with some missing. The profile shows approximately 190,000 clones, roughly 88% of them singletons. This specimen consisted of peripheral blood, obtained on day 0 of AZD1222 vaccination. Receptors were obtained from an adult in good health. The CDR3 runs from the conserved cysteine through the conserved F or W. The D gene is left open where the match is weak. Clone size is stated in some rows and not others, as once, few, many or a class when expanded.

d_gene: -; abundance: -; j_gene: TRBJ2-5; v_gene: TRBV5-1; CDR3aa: CASSLLGTREETQYF; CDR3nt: TGCGCCAGCAGCTTGCTCGGCACCCGGGAAGAGACCCAGTACTTC
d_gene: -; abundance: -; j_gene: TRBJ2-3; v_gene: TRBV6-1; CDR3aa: CASSEGHLSDTQYF; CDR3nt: TGTGCCAGCAGTGAAGGACATTTGTCAGATACGCAGTATTTT
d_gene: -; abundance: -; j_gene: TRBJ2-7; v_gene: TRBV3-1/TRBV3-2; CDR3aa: CASSQEGHPRPYEQYF; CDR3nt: TGTGCCAGCAGCCAAGAGGGACACCCTAGACCCTACGAGCAGTACTTC
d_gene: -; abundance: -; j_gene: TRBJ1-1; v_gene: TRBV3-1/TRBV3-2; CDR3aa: CASSQGAPGNTEAFF; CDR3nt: TGTGCCAGCAGCCAAGGGGCCCCAGGGAACACTGAAGCTTTCTTT
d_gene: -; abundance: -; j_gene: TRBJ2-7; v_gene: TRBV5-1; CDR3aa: CASSPGGLGLYEQYF; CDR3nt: TGCGCCAGCAGCCCTGGAGGGCTAGGACTCTACGAGCAGTACTTC
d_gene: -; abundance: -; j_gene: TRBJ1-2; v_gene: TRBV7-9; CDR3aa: CASNPGHPAGYTF; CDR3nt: TGTGCCAGCAACCCGGGACACCCCGCGGGCTACACCTTC
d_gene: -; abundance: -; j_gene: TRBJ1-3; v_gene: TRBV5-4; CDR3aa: CASSLSGDGNTIYF; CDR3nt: TGTGCCAGCAGCTTGTCGGGAGACGGAAACACCATATATTTT
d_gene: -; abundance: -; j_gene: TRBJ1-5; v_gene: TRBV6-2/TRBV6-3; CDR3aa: CASSYRDQPQHF; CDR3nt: TGTGCCAGCAGTTACCGGGATCAGCCCCAGCATTTT
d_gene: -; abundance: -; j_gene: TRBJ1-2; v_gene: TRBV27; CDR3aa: CASSFGGPSYGYTF; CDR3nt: TGTGCCAGCAGTTTTGGGGGGCCGAGCTATGGCTACACCTTC
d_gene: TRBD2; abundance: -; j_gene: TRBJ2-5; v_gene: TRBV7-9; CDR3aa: CASSLVAGVWETQYF; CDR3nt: TGTGCCAGCAGCTTAGTGGCGGGAGTGTGGGAGACCCAGTACTTC
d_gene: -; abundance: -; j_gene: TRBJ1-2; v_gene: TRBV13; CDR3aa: CASSLMGAVSYGYTF; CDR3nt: TGTGCCAGCAGCTTAATGGGGGCAGTAAGCTATGGCTACACCTTC
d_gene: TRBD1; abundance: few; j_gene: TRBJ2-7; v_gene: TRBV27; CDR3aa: CASSFQGQGSYEQYF; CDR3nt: TGTGCCAGCAGTTTTCAGGGACAGGGCTCCTACGAGCAGTACTTC
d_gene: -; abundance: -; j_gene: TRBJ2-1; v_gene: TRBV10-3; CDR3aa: CAISGGLNNEQFF; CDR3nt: TGTGCCATCAGTGGAGGTCTCAACAATGAGCAGTTCTTC
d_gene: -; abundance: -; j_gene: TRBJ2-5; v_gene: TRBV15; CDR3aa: CATSRPRGAQETQYF; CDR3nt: TGTGCCACCAGCAGGCCGAGGGGGGCACAAGAGACCCAGTACTTC
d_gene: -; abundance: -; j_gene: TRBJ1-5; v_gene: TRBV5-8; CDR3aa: CASSPARETVSNQPQHF; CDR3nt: TGTGCCAGCAGCCCCGCCCGGGAGACAGTTAGCAATCAGCCCCAGCATTTT
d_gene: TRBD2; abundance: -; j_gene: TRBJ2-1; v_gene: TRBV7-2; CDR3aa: CASSLVPGGVYNEQFF; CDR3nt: TGTGCCAGCAGCTTAGTCCCGGGGGGGGTCTACAATGAGCAGTTCTTC
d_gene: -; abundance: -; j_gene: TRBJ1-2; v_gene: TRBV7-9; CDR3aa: CASSWQAGSEGYTF; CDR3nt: TGTGCCAGCAGCTGGCAGGCGGGATCAGAAGGCTACACCTTC
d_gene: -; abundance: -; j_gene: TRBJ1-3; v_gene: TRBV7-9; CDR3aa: CASSLVSGNTIYF; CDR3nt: TGTGCCAGCAGCTTAGTGTCAGGAAACACCATATATTTT
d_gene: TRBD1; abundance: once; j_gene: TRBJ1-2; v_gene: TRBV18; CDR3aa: CASSPPSPGGGYTF; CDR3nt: TGTGCCAGCTCACCACCGTCCCCAGGGGGGGGCTACACCTTC
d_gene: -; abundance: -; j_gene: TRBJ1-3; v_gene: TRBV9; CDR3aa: CASSVDAGGNTIYF; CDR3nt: TGTGCCAGCAGCGTAGATGCGGGGGGAAACACCATATATTTT